The 27 T cell receptor beta chains given below trace back to one sample, sequenced in a study of shared clonotypes between healthy human individuals. Positively selected for CCR7, the CD45RO-negative cells used as naive CD8 cells excluded terminally differentiated effector memory CD45RA+ cells. Measured with immunoSEQ multiplex PCR; TCRdb has only the in-frame clones, and not every one. The sample lists around 2,100,000 clones, roughly 94% occurring once. The sample consisted of naive CD8+ T cells sorted from blood. The receptors were sampled from a man aged 18 to 30 in good health.

The genes are TRBV5-4 and TRBJ1-2, with 8 bases matching TRBD1. Per the germline V gene, CDR1 is SGHNT and CDR2 is YYREEE (reference sequence). Trimming at V came to 0 bases and at J to 5 bases, leaving 9 bases not matched to a gene. This CDR3 comprises 16 residues. The CDR3 spells CASSLALGTGPYGYTF. The DNA of the CDR3 is TGTGCCAGCAGCTTGGCCTTAGGGACAGGTCCATATGGCTACACCTTC.

Concerning this clone itself: Other DNA sequences in this sample translate to the same CDR3. The CDR3 is CASGLQGTYEQYF. The CDR3 bases are TGTGCCAGCGGCCTACAGGGTACCTACGAGCAGTACTTC. The chain carries TRBV27 and TRBJ2-7; maybe TRBD1 (6 bases). Germline V CDR1 and CDR2: MNHEY, SMNVEV (reference sequence). V was trimmed by 8 bases and J by 2 bases, leaving 13 bases between them. The CDR3 runs 13 residues.

With respect to this clone: One junction end disagrees with the germline gene, perhaps due to a read error. Other DNA sequences in this sample translate to the same CDR3. This chain connects TRBV7-9 to TRBJ2-1; TRBD2 matches 8 bases. This CDR3 has 14 residues. Per germline, CDR1 SEHNR and CDR2 FQNEAQ (reference sequence). The CDR3 bases are TGTGCCAGCAGCCTAGCGGGTACCTACAATGAGCAGTTCTTC. Translated, it gives CASSLAGTYNEQFF.

The chain combines TRBV5-6 with TRBJ1-1; no definite D call. Germline V gene sequence: CDR1 SGHDT, CDR2 YYEEEE. This CDR3 has 14 amino acids. The V and J ends lost 4 bases and 3 bases respectively, with 13 bases between them. CDR3 protein: CASSPPAGDTEAFF. For the CDR3, the DNA is TGTGCCAGCAGCCCCCCCGCTGGGGACACTGAAGCTTTCTTT.

The chain is built from TRBV18 and TRBJ2-7; D is perhaps TRBD1 or TRBD2 (7 bases each). Germline V CDR1 and CDR2: KGHSH, LQKENI. This CDR3 is 17 amino acids long. V gave up 4 bases and J gave up 4 bases, with 23 bases separating them. CDR3 nucleotide sequence: TGTGCCAGCTCACTTAGCCCCTGGGAGGGGGCGTCATACGAGCAGTACTTC. It specifies CASSLSPWEGASYEQYF.

The chain recombines TRBV7-9 with TRBJ1-6; 9 nucleotides line up with TRBD1. This CDR3 region has 15 residues. V shed 5 bases, J shed 7 bases, and the junction held 6 bases outside the gene matches. Germline-derived CDR1 and CDR2 are SEHNR and FQNEAQ (reference sequence). The CDR3 coding sequence is TGTGCCAGCAGCCGACAGGGGGACCTCAATTCACCCCTCCACTTT. This sequence encodes CASSRQGDLNSPLHF.

V gene TRBV5-1 combines with J gene TRBJ2-3; 9 nucleotides match TRBD2. Germline lookup yields CDR1 SGHRS and CDR2 YFSETQ. The trim removed 0 bases at V and 2 bases at J, leaving 4 bases unmatched. The CDR3 spans 16 residues. CDR3 DNA: TGCGCCAGCAGCTTGGCAGCGGGGGGACTCACAGATACGCAGTATTTT. Amino acids: CASSLAAGGLTDTQYF.

This clone was recorded a few times. V and J are TRBV6-5 and TRBJ1-6, with D unresolved. This CDR3 spans 15 amino acids. Trimming removed 1 base from V and 8 bases from J, with 12 bases in between. Germline loops: CDR1 MNHEY, CDR2 SVGAGI. For the CDR3, the DNA is TGTGCCAGCAGTTACTTGGCTTGGGCGGATTCACCCCTCCACTTT. As protein: CASSYLAWADSPLHF.

J is TRBJ2-5 and V is TRBV5-4; D is unclear. The germline CDR1 and CDR2 sequences are SGHNT and YYREEE (reference sequence). The CDR3 sequence is 14 residues long. V was pared by 0 bases and J by 2 bases, with 8 bases between. The CDR3 reads CASSLDGGQETQYF. DNA for the CDR3: TGTGCCAGCAGCTTGGATGGTGGGCAAGAGACCCAGTACTTC.

The gene calls are TRBV9 and TRBJ2-7; D not resolved. In germline, CDR1 is SGDLS, CDR2 YYNGEE. V lost 0 bases to trimming and J lost 6 bases, with 13 bases between them. The CDR3 sequence is 14 residues long. In DNA, the CDR3 is TGTGCCAGCAGCGTAGGGGTTGGGAAGGGCGAGCAGTACTTC. This codes for CASSVGVGKGEQYF.

The V call is TRBV5-1, the J call TRBJ2-7; D could derive from TRBD1 or TRBD2 (5 bases each). V lost 5 bases, J lost 3 bases, and 12 bases lay in between. Looked up from germline, CDR1 is SGHRS and CDR2 is YFSETQ. CDR3 size: 13 residues. The CDR3 loop is CASRWDAGYEQYF. The DNA for the CDR3 is TGCGCCAGCAGATGGGACGCGGGCTACGAGCAGTACTTC.

This clone was found once. The chain uses TRBV10-3 and TRBJ2-7; 8 nucleotides align to TRBD1. Germline V gene data show CDR1 as ENHRY and CDR2 as SYGVKD. The CDR3 has 12 residues. The ends lost 6 bases at V and 6 bases at J; junction bases unmatched: 4. CDR3 protein: CAIRVGTGEQYF. CDR3 DNA: TGTGCCATCAGGGTAGGGACAGGCGAGCAGTACTTC.

V usage is TRBV7-6 and J usage is TRBJ2-6; D unclear. Between the trimmed V and J ends, which lost 0 bases and 0 bases, there was a span of 6 bases. Germline CDR1 is SGHVS and CDR2 is FNYEAQ. This CDR3 is built from 16 residues. CDR3 amino acids: CASSLAQSSGANVLTF. In nucleotides, the CDR3 is TGTGCCAGCAGCTTAGCTCAGAGCTCTGGGGCCAACGTCCTGACTTTC.

CDR3 nucleotide sequence: TGTGCCAGCAGCTTAACTACAGTTGGAAACACCATATATTTT. Translated: CASSLTTVGNTIYF. The gene calls are TRBV7-8 and TRBJ1-3; D call uncertain. The V gene's germline CDR1 is SGHVS and CDR2 FQNEAQ. CDR3 length: 14 amino acids. V was cut by 2 bases and J by 3 bases, with 8 bases left in between. Full variable domain (remainder filled in from reference TRBV7-8 and TRBJ1-3): GAGVSQSPRYKVAKRGQDVALRCDPISGHVSLFWYQQALGQGPEFLTYFQNEAQLDKSGLPSDRFFAERPEGSVSTLKIQRTQQEDSAVYLCASSLTTVGNTIYFGEGSWLTVV.

This clone has a handful of counts. The V gene is TRBV9, the J gene TRBJ2-7; possibly TRBD2 for D (7 bases). Trimming removed 0 bases at V and 0 bases at J, with 10 bases between. The V gene's germline CDR1 is SGDLS and CDR2 YYNGEE. CDR3 size: 15 residues. In DNA, the CDR3 is TGTGCCAGCAGCGTAGGGGCGGGGGCCTCCTACGAGCAGTACTTC. Translated: CASSVGAGASYEQYF.

The V and J genes are TRBV4-1 and TRBJ2-3; possible D gene TRBD2, 5 bases. CDR3 length: 16 amino acids. Germline CDR1 and CDR2: MGHRA and YSYEKL. V was shortened by 0 bases and J by 0 bases, with 10 bases between the two germline ends. The CDR3 loop reads CASSQDGGSSTDTQYF. The CDR3 DNA reads as TGCGCCAGCAGCCAAGATGGAGGATCTAGCACAGATACGCAGTATTTT.

The chain uses TRBV27 and TRBJ2-7, with 10 bases fitting TRBD1. The V gene's germline CDR1 is MNHEY and CDR2 SMNVEV (reference sequence). The J segment lost 5 bases and the V segment lost 5 bases, leaving 6 bases of the junction unmatched. The CDR3 has 14 residues. Here the CDR3 reads CASSGGQGINEQYF. The DNA of the CDR3 is TGTGCCAGCAGTGGGGGACAGGGGATAAACGAGCAGTACTTC.

This rearrangement joins TRBV18 to TRBJ2-7, with D uncertain. The CDR3 consists of 11 residues. V was clipped by 8 bases and J by 5 bases, with 10 bases between them. Germline V gene lookup returns CDR1 KGHSH and CDR2 LQKENI. CDR3 sequence (DNA): TGTGCCAGCCGAGATGAAGACGAGCAGTACTTC. This codes for CASRDEDEQYF.

The chain recombines TRBV30 with TRBJ2-2, with D uncertain. The ends were cut back, 5 bases at V and 7 bases at J, with 5 bases in the middle. The CDR3 extends over 10 amino acids. Germline-derived CDR1 and CDR2 are GTSNPN and SVGIG (reference sequence). CDR3 region: CAWYHGELFF. The CDR3 nucleotides read TGTGCCTGGTACCACGGGGAGCTGTTTTTT. Variable domain in full (rest from reference TRBV30 and TRBJ2-2): SQTIHQWPATLVQPVGSPLSLECTVEGTSNPNLYWYRQAAGRGLQLLFYSVGIGQISSEVPQNLSASRPQDRQFILSSKKLLLSDSGFYLCAWYHGELFFGEGSRLTVL.

As to this clone: Different DNA sequences within this sample yield the same CDR3. The CDR3 reads CASSLESGVWYEQYF. In nucleotides, the CDR3 is TGCGCCAGCAGCTTGGAAAGTGGTGTCTGGTACGAGCAGTACTTC. V usage is TRBV5-1 and J usage is TRBJ2-7; D is ambiguous. CDR1 and CDR2 from the germline V gene are SGHRS and YFSETQ. V lost 0 bases and J 4 bases, leaving 14 bases between the germline ends. The length of the CDR3 is 15 residues.

Notes on this clone: The sample has other DNA sequences that encode this CDR3 too. The V call is TRBV2, the J call TRBJ2-1, with D perhaps TRBD1 or TRBD2 (6 bases each). The ends were cut back, 1 base at V and 7 bases at J, with 8 bases in the middle. Germline loops: CDR1 SNHLY, CDR2 FYNNEI. The length of the CDR3 is 13 residues. The CDR3 DNA is TGTGCCAGCAGTGAAGGGGGGGCAAATGAGCAGTTCTTC. Its translation is CASSEGGANEQFF.

This clone has a single count. This sequence joins TRBV19 and TRBJ1-1; possible D gene TRBD1, 6 bases. Germline V lookup: CDR1 LNHDA, CDR2 SQIVND (reference sequence). Between the trimmed V and J ends, which lost 3 bases and 1 base, there was a span of 9 bases. The CDR3 is 14 residues long. For the CDR3, the DNA is TGTGCCAGTAGTATGACAGGACCGAACACTGAAGCTTTCTTT. Translated: CASSMTGPNTEAFF.

A note on this clone: Other DNA sequences within the sample encode an identical CDR3. This chain links TRBV19 with TRBJ1-6, with TRBD1 identical over 8 bases. The J segment lost 7 bases and the V segment lost 5 bases, leaving 1 base of the junction unmatched. The CDR3 has 13 amino acids. Germline lookup yields CDR1 LNHDA and CDR2 SQIVND (reference sequence). CDR3 loop: CASSPGGNSPLHF. The CDR3 region has the DNA TGTGCCAGTAGTCCAGGGGGCAATTCACCCCTCCACTTT.

V usage is TRBV29-1 and J usage is TRBJ2-7; D is unclear. This CDR3 is built from 12 residues. Trimming cost V 3 bases and J 0 bases, with 6 bases left between them. Germline loops: CDR1 SQVTM, CDR2 ANQGSEA. The CDR3 DNA reads TGCAGCGTTGAGGAGAGCTCCTACGAGCAGTACTTC. It encodes CSVEESSYEQYF.

This chain links TRBV7-9 with TRBJ2-1, with D maybe TRBD2 (6 bases). The CDR3 loop spans 16 amino acids. The V and J ends lost 5 bases and 0 bases respectively, with 14 bases between them. The germline CDR1 and CDR2 sequences are SEHNR and FQNEAQ (reference sequence). CDR3 coding DNA: TGTGCCAGCAGCCTGAACCGGGGGAGCTCCTACAATGAGCAGTTCTTC. Its translation: CASSLNRGSSYNEQFF.

V gene TRBV9 combines with J gene TRBJ2-7; 14 bases align to TRBD2. This CDR3 contains 15 residues. Losses at the gene ends were 3 bases for V and 5 bases for J; bases not matched to a gene: 4. Germline V gene lookup returns CDR1 SGDLS and CDR2 YYNGEE. The CDR3 loop is CASSAGLAGVNEQYF. CDR3 DNA sequence: TGTGCCAGCAGCGCGGGACTAGCGGGAGTGAACGAGCAGTACTTC.

This clone was recorded only once. The V and J genes are TRBV27 and TRBJ2-5; 9 nucleotides align to TRBD2. Germline-derived CDR1 and CDR2 are MNHEY and SMNVEV (reference sequence). Trimming cost V 5 bases and J 4 bases; bases outside gene matches: 8. This CDR3 comprises 15 residues. The CDR3 loop is CASSPTSGWAETQYF. The CDR3 region has the DNA TGTGCCAGCAGTCCAACTAGCGGGTGGGCAGAGACCCAGTACTTC.